This is a list of T cell receptor beta chains from one sample in a study of TIL therapy for anti-PD-1-resistant metastatic lung cancer. The repertoire was sequenced with immunoSEQ multiplex PCR; TCRdb's copy has only in-frame clones and lacks some. The sample records about 19,000 clones, almost 80% being singletons. Sequenced material: blood, taken at baseline. All receptors derive from a person aged 30 to 80 with non-small cell lung cancer. The CDR3 runs from the conserved cysteine through the conserved F or W. D genes are given only for firm matches. Part of the rows lack a size; the others show once, few, many or a class for expanded clones.

D: .
V: TRBV7-2
J: TRBJ2-7
size: .
DNA: TGTGCCAGCAGCTTTGGCTGGGTGGGGATAACCTACGAGCAGTACTTC
CDR3: CASSFGWVGITYEQYF

D: .
V: TRBV5-1
J: TRBJ1-2
size: .
DNA: TGCGCCAGCAGTCCTGACGAGACCTATGGCTACACCTTC
CDR3: CASSPDETYGYTF

D: .
V: TRBV29-1
J: TRBJ1-1
size: .
DNA: TGCAGCGTTCACCGGGACGGAATAATGAACACTGAAGCTTTCTTT
CDR3: CSVHRDGIMNTEAFF

D: .
V: TRBV24-1
J: TRBJ2-7
size: .
DNA: TGTGCCACCAGTGACCCCAAGACAGGAACCTACGAGCAGTACTTC
CDR3: CATSDPKTGTYEQYF

D: .
V: TRBV7-2
J: TRBJ1-2
size: .
DNA: TGTGCCAGCAGCTTAGCTGGAGGACAGAACTATGGCTACACCTTC
CDR3: CASSLAGGQNYGYTF

D: .
V: TRBV19
J: TRBJ1-2
size: few
DNA: TGTGCCACCAGACCGACAGAGGGTGGCTACACCTTC
CDR3: CATRPTEGGYTF

D: .
V: TRBV4-2
J: TRBJ2-7
size: .
DNA: TGTGCCAGCAGCCAAGATACGCGGGGGCCGTCCTACGAGCAGTACTTC
CDR3: CASSQDTRGPSYEQYF

D: .
V: TRBV3-1/TRBV3-2
J: TRBJ1-2
size: .
DNA: TGTGCCAGCAGCCAACTGAGCGGCGGCTACACCTTC
CDR3: CASSQLSGGYTF

D: .
V: TRBV6-2/TRBV6-3
J: TRBJ2-1
size: .
DNA: TGTGCCAGCAGTTCCCATTACAGCTCCTACAATGAGCAGTTCTTC
CDR3: CASSSHYSSYNEQFF

D: TRBD1
V: TRBV4-2
J: TRBJ2-2
size: .
DNA: TGTGCCAGCAGCCAAGGGACAGGGAACACCGGGGAGCTGTTTTTT
CDR3: CASSQGTGNTGELFF

D: TRBD1
V: TRBV7-7
J: TRBJ1-3
size: .
DNA: TGTGCCAGCAGCTTATCCCCACAGGGGCATAGCTCTGGAAACACCATATATTTT
CDR3: CASSLSPQGHSSGNTIYF

D: .
V: TRBV5-1
J: TRBJ1-4
size: .
DNA: TGCGCCAGCAGATTGGTGGGTATAGATGAAAAACTGTTTTTT
CDR3: CASRLVGIDEKLFF

D: .
V: TRBV4-3
J: TRBJ2-4
size: .
DNA: TGCGCCAGCAGCCTCAAGGCAGGTAATGAAGGAAACATTCAGTACTTC
CDR3: CASSLKAGNEGNIQYF

D: .
V: TRBV18
J: TRBJ2-4
size: .
DNA: TGTGCCAGCTCTCCCAGGCAGGGCGTTGTCAAAAACATTCAGTACTTC
CDR3: CASSPRQGVVKNIQYF

D: .
V: TRBV30
J: TRBJ1-3
size: .
DNA: TGTGCCTGGAGTTCTCTGTCTGGAAACACCATATATTTT
CDR3: CAWSSLSGNTIYF

D: TRBD1
V: TRBV30
J: TRBJ2-7
size: .
DNA: TGTGCCTACCGGGACAGGGCCTACGAGCAGTACTTC
CDR3: CAYRDRAYEQYF

D: .
V: TRBV28
J: TRBJ2-3
size: .
DNA: TGTGCCAGCAGCAAAGAAAGAAGACACCGTAATGGGGATACGCAGTATTTT
CDR3: CASSKERRHRNGDTQYF

D: TRBD1
V: TRBV3-1/TRBV3-2
J: TRBJ2-2
size: .
DNA: TGTGCCAGCAGGTCCAGACAGGGACGGACCGGGGAGCTGTTTTTT
CDR3: CASRSRQGRTGELFF

D: .
V: TRBV4-2
J: TRBJ2-5
size: once
DNA: TGTGCCAGCAGCCAAAGCGGTACAAGCGAAGAGACCCAGTACTTC
CDR3: CASSQSGTSEETQYF

D: .
V: TRBV30
J: TRBJ2-2
size: .
DNA: TGTGCCTGGAGTTCCCGGGACACCACCGGGGAGCTGTTTTTT
CDR3: CAWSSRDTTGELFF

D: .
V: TRBV5-1
J: TRBJ1-3
size: .
DNA: TGCGCCAGCAGCTTGTGGGTGAGAGGAGACTCTGGAAACACCATATATTTT
CDR3: CASSLWVRGDSGNTIYF

D: .
V: TRBV12-3/TRBV12-4
J: TRBJ1-2
size: .
DNA: TGTGCCAGCAGTAATGGGTGGGTCTATGGCTACACCTTC
CDR3: CASSNGWVYGYTF

D: TRBD1
V: TRBV9
J: TRBJ2-7
size: .
DNA: TGTGCCAGCACGGGACAGGGGGCCTACGAGCAGTACTTC
CDR3: CASTGQGAYEQYF

D: .
V: TRBV6-5
J: TRBJ2-2
size: .
DNA: TGTGCCAGCTTGCGGGACTTCACTTTCACCGGGGAGCTGTTTTTT
CDR3: CASLRDFTFTGELFF

D: .
V: TRBV2
J: TRBJ1-1
size: .
DNA: TGTGCCAGCGGATCCCGGGTCTACACTGAAGCTTTCTTT
CDR3: CASGSRVYTEAFF

D: .
V: TRBV11-2
J: TRBJ1-3
size: .
DNA: TGTGCCAGCAGCTTAGAAGCCGGGAAGGGAATCACCATATATTTT
CDR3: CASSLEAGKGITIYF

D: .
V: TRBV28
J: TRBJ1-6
size: .
DNA: TGTGCCAGCAGGGGGGGGGTCGCTAATTCACCCCTCCACTTT
CDR3: CASRGGVANSPLHF

D: .
V: TRBV19
J: TRBJ2-7
size: .
DNA: TGTGCCAGTAGTAAGGCGTTTATCTCCTACGAGCAGTACTTC
CDR3: CASSKAFISYEQYF

D: TRBD2
V: TRBV24-1
J: TRBJ2-2
size: .
DNA: TGTGCCACCAGTGATTCGCGCCTAAGCGGGGGGGCATTTCCCGGGGAGCTGTTTTTT
CDR3: CATSDSRLSGGAFPGELFF

D: TRBD1
V: TRBV6-2/TRBV6-3
J: TRBJ1-2
size: .
DNA: TGTGCCAGCAGCACGACAGGGGATTATCGAGGCTACACCTTC
CDR3: CASSTTGDYRGYTF

D: TRBD2
V: TRBV4-3
J: TRBJ2-1
size: few
DNA: TGCGCCAGTTCGGGGGGGGCCTTCAATGAGCAGTTCTTC
CDR3: CASSGGAFNEQFF

D: .
V: TRBV7-2
J: TRBJ1-1
size: .
DNA: TGTGCCAGCAGCAGCTTTCCTCCGGTGGGTGAAGCTTTCTTT
CDR3: CASSSFPPVGEAFF